These 21 T cell receptor beta chains were sequenced from one sample in a study of vaccination and CD4 T cells after COVID-19. No antigen is known for these receptors. The treatment here: 10-day PBMC culture with coronavirus spike peptide pools or control peptides (ViraFEST assay). Oncomine TCR Beta short-read sequencing was applied to DNA from cultured CD4+ T cells. One entry per CDR3 protein results from TCRdb running MiXCR on the PCR reads. The sample has around 20,000 distinct CDR3 sequences, around a quarter seen once. Sequencing input: cultured CD4+ T cells from blood. The receptors originated from a human donor with COVID-19.

This chain joins TRBV5-1 and TRBJ2-3, with 9 bases aligning to TRBD2. Germline lookup yields CDR1 SGHRS and CDR2 YFSETQ. The CDR3 is 17 amino acids. V lost 4 bases, J lost 0 bases, and 9 bases stayed unmatched. The CDR3 loop reads CASSRQPSGVSTDTQYF. CDR3 DNA: TGCGCCAGCAGCAGGCAGCCTAGCGGGGTGAGCACAGATACGCAGTATTTT.

This clonotype was picked up a small number of times. V usage is TRBV30 and J usage is TRBJ1-5; D ambiguous. The V and J ends lost 5 bases and 5 bases respectively, with 13 bases between them. This CDR3 is built from 13 residues. Per germline, CDR1 GTSNPN and CDR2 SVGIG (reference sequence). In nucleotides, the CDR3 is TGTGCCTGGGCCCCAGGCCTTGATCAGCCCCAGCATTTT. It yields the protein CAWAPGLDQPQHF.

A word on this clonotype: This clone may be a read error of a much larger clone one base away. The genes are TRBV20-1 and TRBJ1-3; D is perhaps TRBD1 (6 bases). V was clipped by 5 bases and J by 0 bases, with 17 bases between them. The CDR3 runs 16 residues. CDR1 DFQATT and CDR2 SNEGSKA come from the germline V gene (reference sequence). CDR3 amino acids: CSAGRPGQASGNTIYF. CDR3 nucleotide sequence: TGCAGTGCTGGCCGACCGGGACAAGCCTCTGGAAACACCATATATTTT.

This clonotype was seen a few times. The chain carries TRBV10-3 and TRBJ1-1; D remains unclear. V was pared by 0 bases and J by 5 bases, with 10 bases between. The CDR3 extends over 14 amino acids. CDR1 ENHRY and CDR2 SYGVKD come from the germline V gene. The CDR3 coding sequence is TGTGCCATCAGTGAGTCTCCGGGAGGAACTGAAGCTTTCTTT. It encodes CAISESPGGTEAFF.

The V and J genes are TRBV19 and TRBJ2-5, with D perhaps assigned TRBD1 or TRBD2 (6 bases each). CDR3 size: 13 residues. Per germline, CDR1 LNHDA and CDR2 SQIVND (reference sequence). V was cut by 8 bases and J by 4 bases, with 14 bases left in between. In DNA, the CDR3 is TGTGCCAGTGGTGGGGGGCGCCGAGAGACCCAGTACTTC. Translated, it gives CASGGGRRETQYF.

This clonotype was detected only once. V and J are TRBV6-2 or TRBV6-3 and TRBJ2-2; 11 nucleotides align to TRBD2. Germline lookup yields CDR1 MNHEY and CDR2 SVGEGT. V was clipped by 5 bases and J by 1 base; unmatched bases: 6. CDR3 length equals 17 residues. The CDR3 loop reads CASSHRLAGRNTGELFF. CDR3 sequence (DNA): TGTGCCAGCAGTCACAGACTAGCGGGGAGGAACACCGGGGAGCTGTTTTTT.

By sample share, this clonotype is medium-sized (0.01 to 0.1%). The V gene is TRBV6-5, the J gene TRBJ1-5; TRBD1 is a possible D gene (5 bases). CDR1 MNHEY and CDR2 SVGAGI come from the germline V gene. Trimming shortened V by 0 bases and J by 7 bases, and 13 bases separated the two germline ends. The CDR3 is 15 residues long. Here the CDR3 DNA reads TGTGCCAGCAGTTACTCGGCACTCGACAGCCAGCCCCAGCATTTT. Translating it yields CASSYSALDSQPQHF.

The chain recombines TRBV5-1 with TRBJ2-7, with D unclear. The CDR3 consists of 13 residues. Trimming took off 4 bases at V and 2 bases at J, with 10 bases between the two ends. Germline V gene lookup returns CDR1 SGHRS and CDR2 YFSETQ. CDR3 region: CASSMTRTYEQYF. DNA of the CDR3: TGCGCCAGCAGCATGACCCGAACCTACGAGCAGTACTTC.

Notes on this clonotype: The CDR3 end shows no conserved phenylalanine or tryptophan, and so a read error is likely. V is TRBV19 and J is TRBJ1-6; weak D call: TRBD1 (6 bases). From germline, CDR1 is LNHDA and CDR2 SQIVND (reference sequence). V dropped 6 bases and J dropped 9 bases, with 12 bases sitting between them. The CDR3 runs to 13 residues. CDR3 residues: CASSPGGRSPLHY. The CDR3 nucleotides read TGTGCCAGTAGCCCGGGGGGGCGTTCACCCCTCCACTAT.

The chain has TRBV20-1 and TRBJ2-1; 12 positions match TRBD2. V gave up 6 bases and J gave up 7 bases; unmatched junction bases: 10. This CDR3 has 15 amino acids. Germline V gene data show CDR1 as DFQATT and CDR2 as SNEGSKA (reference sequence). This CDR3 reads CSADPLAGGVNEQFF. The CDR3 DNA sequence: TGCAGTGCCGATCCGCTAGCGGGGGGGGTAAATGAGCAGTTCTTC.

The rearrangement joins TRBV6-1 to TRBJ2-5, with 10 bases that match TRBD2. The CDR3 extends over 15 amino acids. Germline-derived CDR1 and CDR2 are MNHNS and SASEGT. V shed 5 bases and J 3 bases; nucleotides not matched to a gene: 6. The CDR3 region has the DNA TGTGCCAGCAGTAATGTAGCGGGGGGCAAAGAGACCCAGTACTTC. Translation: CASSNVAGGKETQYF.

V is TRBV2 and J is TRBJ2-4, with D unclear. The CDR3 is made up of 13 amino acids. Germline assignment: CDR1 SNHLY and CDR2 FYNNEI. The V and J ends lost 4 bases and 8 bases respectively, with 12 bases between them. The CDR3 here is CASSALDLDIQYF. The CDR3 bases are TGTGCCAGCAGTGCTTTAGATTTGGACATTCAGTACTTC.

CDR3 nucleotides: TGTGCCAGCAGTTACGGAAGGCTCTCCGGGGAGCAGTACTTC. Amino acids: CASSYGRLSGEQYF. The V call is TRBV6-5, the J call TRBJ2-7; D unclear. Germline assignment: CDR1 MNHEY and CDR2 SVGAGI. With 2 bases removed from V and 7 bases from J, the gap between germline ends came to 15 bases. This CDR3 region has 14 residues.

In its sample, this clonotype was seen a few times. The genes are TRBV11-3 and TRBJ2-3; D gene ambiguous. V was clipped by 5 bases and J by 1 base, with 10 bases between them. Germline V gene data show CDR1 as SGHNT and CDR2 as YENEEA. This CDR3 has 14 residues. The chain's CDR3 is CASSRPVGTDTQYF. The CDR3 DNA reads TGTGCCAGCAGCCGGCCCGTGGGCACAGATACGCAGTATTTT.

This clonotype was detected only a few times. V and J are TRBV19 and TRBJ1-2; a possible D gene is TRBD1 (5 bases). Germline V gene sequence: CDR1 LNHDA, CDR2 SQIVND (reference sequence). The CDR3 extends over 13 amino acids. Trimming pared 6 bases from V and 8 bases from J, leaving 16 bases between. The CDR3 bases are TGTGCCAGTAGAATGGTAGGGGCGCGGGGCTACACCTTC. Amino acids: CASRMVGARGYTF.

The V and J genes are TRBV5-1 and TRBJ2-5, with 11 positions matching TRBD1. Germline V lookup: CDR1 SGHRS, CDR2 YFSETQ. The V gene end was trimmed by 4 bases and the J gene end by 0 bases; junction bases not matched to a gene: 11. The CDR3 runs 18 residues. The CDR3 DNA sequence: TGCGCCAGCAGCGCCATGGGACAGGGGGTTGCCAACCAAGAGACCCAGTACTTC. Amino acids: CASSAMGQGVANQETQYF.

This clonotype was observed a handful of times. The rearrangement joins TRBV20-1 to TRBJ2-2; tentative D call: TRBD1 (6 bases). V was pared by 6 bases and J by 3 bases, with 11 bases between. The CDR3 extends over 13 amino acids. The germline gives CDR1 DFQATT, CDR2 SNEGSKA (reference sequence). CDR3 bases: TGCAGTGCCAGGGGTTGGGACACCGGGGAGCTGTTTTTT. The encoded protein is CSARGWDTGELFF.

This chain uses TRBV5-1 with TRBJ2-1; D is ambiguous. Germline V gene data show CDR1 as SGHRS and CDR2 as YFSETQ. CDR3 length equals 15 residues. Trimming took 0 bases from V and 0 from J, leaving 7 bases between them. Here the CDR3 DNA reads TGCGCCAGCAGCTTGGATTCCCGCTCCTACAATGAGCAGTTCTTC. The encoded protein is CASSLDSRSYNEQFF. The full variable domain, completed using reference TRBV5-1 and TRBJ2-1, is KAGVTQTPRYLIKTRGQQVTLSCSPISGHRSVSWYQQTPGQGLQFLFEYFSETQRNKGNFPGRFSGRQFSNSRSEMNVSTLELGDSALYLCASSLDSRSYNEQFFGPGTRLTVL.

This clonotype was picked up a small number of times. The V call is TRBV2, the J call TRBJ1-2; D unresolved. The V end was cut by 7 bases, the J end by 8 bases, with 23 bases between. The CDR3 contains 15 residues. Germline values: CDR1 SNHLY, CDR2 FYNNEI. The CDR3 DNA sequence: TGTGCCAGCAACCACCGTGAGGGAAGGGTTGGCGGCTACACCTTC. Its protein product is CASNHREGRVGGYTF.

The gene calls are TRBV6-2 or TRBV6-3 and TRBJ2-3; D is possibly TRBD2 (6 bases). The germline gives CDR1 MNHEY, CDR2 SVGEGT. Trimming pared 0 bases from V and 2 bases from J, leaving 12 bases between. This CDR3 region has 16 residues. CDR3 in amino acids: CASSYSTRVYTDTQYF. The DNA for the CDR3 is TGTGCCAGCAGTTACTCGACTAGGGTATACACAGATACGCAGTATTTT.

The gene calls are TRBV20-1 and TRBJ2-7; 11 bases map to TRBD1. CDR1 is DFQATT and CDR2 is SNEGSKA in the germline V gene (reference sequence). This CDR3 contains 15 residues. Trimming took 0 bases from V and 6 from J; bases not matched to a gene: 7. CDR3 DNA: TGCAGTGCTAGAGACCCTGGACAGGGGGCGTTCGAGCAGTACTTC. Residues: CSARDPGQGAFEQYF.